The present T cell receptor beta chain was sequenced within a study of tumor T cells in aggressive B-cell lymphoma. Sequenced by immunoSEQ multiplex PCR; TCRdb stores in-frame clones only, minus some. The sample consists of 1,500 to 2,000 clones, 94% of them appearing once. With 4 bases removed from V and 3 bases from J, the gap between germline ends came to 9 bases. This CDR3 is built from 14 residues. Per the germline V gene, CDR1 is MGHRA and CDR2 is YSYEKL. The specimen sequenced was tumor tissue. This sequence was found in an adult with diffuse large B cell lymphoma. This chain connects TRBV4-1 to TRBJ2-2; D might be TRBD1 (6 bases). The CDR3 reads CASSLQGYTGELFF. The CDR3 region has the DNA TGCGCCAGCAGCCTACAGGGTTACACCGGGGAGCTGTTTTTT.